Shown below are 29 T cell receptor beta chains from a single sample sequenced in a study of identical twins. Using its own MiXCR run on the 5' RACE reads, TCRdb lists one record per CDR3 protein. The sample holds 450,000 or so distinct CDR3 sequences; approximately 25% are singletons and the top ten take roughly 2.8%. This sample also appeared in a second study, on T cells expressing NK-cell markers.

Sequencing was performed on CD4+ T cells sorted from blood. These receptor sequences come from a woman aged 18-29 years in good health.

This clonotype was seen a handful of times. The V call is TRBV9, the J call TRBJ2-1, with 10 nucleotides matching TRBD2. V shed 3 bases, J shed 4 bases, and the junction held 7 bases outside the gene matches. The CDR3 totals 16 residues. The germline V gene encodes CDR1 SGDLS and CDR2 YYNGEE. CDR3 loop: CASSAFLAGAYNEQFF. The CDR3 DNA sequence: TGTGCCAGCAGCGCCTTCCTAGCGGGGGCTTACAATGAGCAGTTCTTC.

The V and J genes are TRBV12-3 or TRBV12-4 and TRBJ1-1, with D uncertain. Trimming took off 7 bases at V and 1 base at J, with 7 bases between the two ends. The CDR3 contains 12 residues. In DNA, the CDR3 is TGTGCCAGCACCCTCAAGAACACTGAAGCTTTCTTT. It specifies CASTLKNTEAFF.

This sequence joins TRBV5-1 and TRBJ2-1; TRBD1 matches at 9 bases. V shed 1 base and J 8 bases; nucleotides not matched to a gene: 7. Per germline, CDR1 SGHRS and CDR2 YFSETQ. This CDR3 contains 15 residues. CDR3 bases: TGCGCCAGCAGCTTGTTGGGACAGGGAAACGATGAGCAGTTCTTC. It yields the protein CASSLLGQGNDEQFF. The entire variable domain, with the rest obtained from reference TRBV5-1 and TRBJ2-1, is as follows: KAGVTQTPRYLIKTRGQQVTLSCSPISGHRSVSWYQQTPGQGLQFLFEYFSETQRNKGNFPGRFSGRQFSNSRSEMNVSTLELGDSALYLCASSLLGQGNDEQFFGPGTRLTVL.

DNA of the CDR3: TGCGCCAGCAGCTTGGCTCCAGGGGCGAGTTACAATGAGCAGTTCTTC. Translation: CASSLAPGASYNEQFF. The rearrangement joins TRBV5-1 to TRBJ2-1, with a tentative D call TRBD1 (6 bases). With 0 bases removed from V and 4 bases from J, the gap between germline ends came to 14 bases. The CDR3 runs 16 residues. The V gene's germline CDR1 is SGHRS and CDR2 YFSETQ.

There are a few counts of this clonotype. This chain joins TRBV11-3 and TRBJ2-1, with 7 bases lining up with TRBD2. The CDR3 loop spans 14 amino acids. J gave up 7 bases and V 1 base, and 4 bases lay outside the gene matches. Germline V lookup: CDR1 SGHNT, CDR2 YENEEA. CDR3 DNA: TGTGCCAGCAGCTTAGGAGCGGGGAGTAATGAGCAGTTCTTC. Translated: CASSLGAGSNEQFF.

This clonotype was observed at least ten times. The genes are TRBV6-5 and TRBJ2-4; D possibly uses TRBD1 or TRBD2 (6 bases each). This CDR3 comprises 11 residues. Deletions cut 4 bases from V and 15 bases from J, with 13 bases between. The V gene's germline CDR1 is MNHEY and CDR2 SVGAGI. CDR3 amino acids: CASSWRDTLYF. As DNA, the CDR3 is TGTGCCAGCAGTTGGCGGGACACACTGTACTTC.

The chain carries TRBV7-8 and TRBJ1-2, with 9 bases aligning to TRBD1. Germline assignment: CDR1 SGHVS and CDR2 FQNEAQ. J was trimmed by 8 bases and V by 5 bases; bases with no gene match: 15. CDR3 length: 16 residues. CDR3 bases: TGTGCCAGCAGCCTCCGTCCGGGACAGGGTTTTGAAGGCTACACCTTC. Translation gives CASSLRPGQGFEGYTF.

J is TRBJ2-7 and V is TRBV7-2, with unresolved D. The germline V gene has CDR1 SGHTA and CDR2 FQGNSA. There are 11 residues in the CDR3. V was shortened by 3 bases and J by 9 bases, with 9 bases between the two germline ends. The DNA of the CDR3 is TGTGCCAGCAGCTTTGAATCCGCGCAGTACTTC. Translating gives CASSFESAQYF.

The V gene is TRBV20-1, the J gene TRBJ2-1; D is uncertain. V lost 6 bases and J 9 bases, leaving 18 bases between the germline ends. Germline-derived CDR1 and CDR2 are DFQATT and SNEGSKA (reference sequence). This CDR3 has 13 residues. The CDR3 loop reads CSARHGAGGEQFF. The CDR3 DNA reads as TGCAGTGCCAGACACGGAGCTGGTGGTGAGCAGTTCTTC.

DNA for the CDR3: TGTGCCAGCAGCTTATTTAAAGGAGAGACAGATACGCAGTATTTT. The encoded protein is CASSLFKGETDTQYF. The J gene is TRBJ2-3, the V gene TRBV7-2, with unresolved D. CDR1 is SGHTA and CDR2 is FQGNSA in the germline V gene. CDR3 length: 15 amino acids. The germline V and J ends were trimmed by 2 bases and 3 bases, with 12 bases remaining between them. Supplemented by reference TRBV7-2 and TRBJ2-3, the full variable domain reads GAGVSQSPSNKVTEKGKDVELRCDPISGHTALYWYRQSLGQGLEFLIYFQGNSAPDKSGLPSDRFSAERTGGSVSTLTIQRTQQEDSAVYLCASSLFKGETDTQYFGPGTRLTVL.

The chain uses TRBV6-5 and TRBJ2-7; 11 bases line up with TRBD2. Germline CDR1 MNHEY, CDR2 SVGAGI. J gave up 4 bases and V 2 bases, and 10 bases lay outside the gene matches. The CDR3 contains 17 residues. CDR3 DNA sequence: TGTGCCAGCAGTTACGGGACAACTAGCGGGAGAGTATACGAGCAGTACTTC. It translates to CASSYGTTSGRVYEQYF.

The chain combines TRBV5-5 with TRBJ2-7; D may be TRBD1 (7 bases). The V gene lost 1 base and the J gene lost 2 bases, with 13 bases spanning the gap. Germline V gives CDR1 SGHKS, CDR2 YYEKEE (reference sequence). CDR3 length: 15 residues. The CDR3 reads CASSLQGGVPYEQYF. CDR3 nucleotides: TGTGCCAGCAGCTTGCAGGGGGGAGTACCCTACGAGCAGTACTTC.

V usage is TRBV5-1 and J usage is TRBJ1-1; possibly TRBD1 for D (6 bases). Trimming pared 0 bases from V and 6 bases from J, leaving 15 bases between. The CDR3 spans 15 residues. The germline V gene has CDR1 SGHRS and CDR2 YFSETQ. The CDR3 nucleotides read TGCGCCAGCAGCTTGGAAGGTCGTCGGACAGCTGAAGCTTTCTTT. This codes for CASSLEGRRTAEAFF.

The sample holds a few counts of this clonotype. This CDR3 reads CASSGEGSGREETQYF. In DNA, the CDR3 is TGTGCCAGCAGTGGGGAAGGTAGCGGGAGGGAAGAGACCCAGTACTTC. The chain combines TRBV12-3 or TRBV12-4 with TRBJ2-5; the match to TRBD2 covers 11 bases. The CDR3 has 16 residues. J was trimmed by 3 bases and V by 5 bases; bases with no gene match: 8.

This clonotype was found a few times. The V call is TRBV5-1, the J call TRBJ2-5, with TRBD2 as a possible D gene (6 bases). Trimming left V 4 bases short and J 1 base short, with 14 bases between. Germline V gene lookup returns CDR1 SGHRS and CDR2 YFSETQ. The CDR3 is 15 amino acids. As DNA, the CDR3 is TGCGCCAGCAGCCAATTAATGGGACTCCAAGAGACCCAGTACTTC. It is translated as CASSQLMGLQETQYF. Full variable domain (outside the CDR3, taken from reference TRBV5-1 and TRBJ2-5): KAGVTQTPRYLIKTRGQQVTLSCSPISGHRSVSWYQQTPGQGLQFLFEYFSETQRNKGNFPGRFSGRQFSNSRSEMNVSTLELGDSALYLCASSQLMGLQETQYFGPGTRLLVL.

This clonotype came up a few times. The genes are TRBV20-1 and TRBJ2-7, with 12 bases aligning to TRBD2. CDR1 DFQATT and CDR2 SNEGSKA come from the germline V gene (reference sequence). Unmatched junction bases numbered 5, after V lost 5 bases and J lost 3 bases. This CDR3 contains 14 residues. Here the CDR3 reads CSAQRTSGVYEQYF. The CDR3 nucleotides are TGCAGTGCTCAGAGGACTAGCGGGGTCTACGAGCAGTACTTC.

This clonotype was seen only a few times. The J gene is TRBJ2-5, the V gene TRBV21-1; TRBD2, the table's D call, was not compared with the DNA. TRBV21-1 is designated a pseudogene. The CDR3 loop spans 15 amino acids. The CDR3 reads CASSTGTRGCETQYF. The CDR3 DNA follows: TGTGCCAGCAGCACCGGGACTAGGGGTTGTGAGACCCAGTACTTC.

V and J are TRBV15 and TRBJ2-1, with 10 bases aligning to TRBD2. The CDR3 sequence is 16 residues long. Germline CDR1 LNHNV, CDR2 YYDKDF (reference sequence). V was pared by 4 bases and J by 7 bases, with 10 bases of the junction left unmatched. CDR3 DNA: TGTGCCACCAGCAAACTTATCACTAGCGGGGAGAATGAGCAGTTCTTC. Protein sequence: CATSKLITSGENEQFF. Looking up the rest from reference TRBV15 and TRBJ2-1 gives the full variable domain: DAMVIQNPRYQVTQFGKPVTLSCSQTLNHNVMYWYQQKSSQAPKLLFHYYDKDFNNEADTPDNFQSRRPNTSFCFLDIRSPGLGDTAMYLCATSKLITSGENEQFFGPGTRLTVL.

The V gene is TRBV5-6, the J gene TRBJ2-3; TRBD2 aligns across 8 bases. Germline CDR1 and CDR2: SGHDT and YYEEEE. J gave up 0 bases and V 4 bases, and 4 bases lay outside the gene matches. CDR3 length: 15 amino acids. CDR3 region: CASSLIAGSTDTQYF. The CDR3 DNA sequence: TGTGCCAGCAGCCTAATAGCGGGGAGCACAGATACGCAGTATTTT.

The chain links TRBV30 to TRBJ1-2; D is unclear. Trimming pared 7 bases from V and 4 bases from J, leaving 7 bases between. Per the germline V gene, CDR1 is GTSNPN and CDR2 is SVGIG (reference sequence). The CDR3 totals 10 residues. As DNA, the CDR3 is TGTGCCTTACTCCGCTATGGCTACACCTTC. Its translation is CALLRYGYTF.

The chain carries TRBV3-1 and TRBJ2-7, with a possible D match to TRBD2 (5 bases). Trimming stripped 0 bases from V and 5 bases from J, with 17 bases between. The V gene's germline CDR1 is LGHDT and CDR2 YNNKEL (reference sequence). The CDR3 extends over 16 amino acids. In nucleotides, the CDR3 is TGTGCCAGCAGCCAAGAAAGAGACGGGAAACGGAACGAGCAGTACTTC. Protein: CASSQERDGKRNEQYF.

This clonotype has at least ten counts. The DNA of the CDR3 is TGTGCCAGCTCACCAGTGGCAAGGGGTGAGCAGTTCTTC. Encoded protein: CASSPVARGEQFF. The V gene is TRBV18, the J gene TRBJ2-1; D perhaps matches TRBD1 (5 bases). V was shortened by 2 bases and J by 9 bases, with 11 bases between the two germline ends. The CDR3 is made up of 13 amino acids. Germline V gene sequence: CDR1 KGHSH, CDR2 LQKENI. The full variable domain, completed using reference TRBV18 and TRBJ2-1, is NAGVMQNPRHLVRRRGQEARLRCSPMKGHSHVYWYRQLPEEGLKFMVYLQKENIIDESGMPKERFSAEFPKEGPSILRIQQVVRGDSAAYFCASSPVARGEQFFGPGTRLTVL.

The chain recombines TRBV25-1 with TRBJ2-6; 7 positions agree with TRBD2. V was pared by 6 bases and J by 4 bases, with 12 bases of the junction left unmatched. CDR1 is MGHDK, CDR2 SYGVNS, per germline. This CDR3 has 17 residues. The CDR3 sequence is CASRAERDGDGANVLTF. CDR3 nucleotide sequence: TGTGCCAGCAGGGCGGAGCGGGATGGAGACGGGGCCAACGTCCTGACTTTC.

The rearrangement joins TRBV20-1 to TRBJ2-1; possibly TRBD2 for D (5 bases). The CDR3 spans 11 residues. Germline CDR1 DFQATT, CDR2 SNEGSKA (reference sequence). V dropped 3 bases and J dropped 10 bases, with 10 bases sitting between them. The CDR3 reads CSARDLTEQFF. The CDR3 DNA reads TGCAGTGCTAGGGACTTAACGGAGCAGTTCTTC.

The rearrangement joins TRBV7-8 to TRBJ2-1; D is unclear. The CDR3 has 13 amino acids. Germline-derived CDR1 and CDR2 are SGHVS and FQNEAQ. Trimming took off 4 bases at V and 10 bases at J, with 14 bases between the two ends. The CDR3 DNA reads TGTGCCAGCAGCTCAAGCCTTGAAAGGGAGCAGTTCTTC. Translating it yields CASSSSLEREQFF.

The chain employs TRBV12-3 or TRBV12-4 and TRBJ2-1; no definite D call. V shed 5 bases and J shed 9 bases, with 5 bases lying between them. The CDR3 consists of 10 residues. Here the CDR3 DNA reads TGTGCCAGCAGTGTGGTTGAGCAGTTCTTC. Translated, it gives CASSVVEQFF.

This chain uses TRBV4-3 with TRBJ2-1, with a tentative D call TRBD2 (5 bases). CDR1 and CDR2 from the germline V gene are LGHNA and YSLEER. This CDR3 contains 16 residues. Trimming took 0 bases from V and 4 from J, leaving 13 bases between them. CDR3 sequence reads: CASSQEYGGSYNEQFF. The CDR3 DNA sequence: TGCGCCAGCAGCCAAGAATATGGCGGGTCTTACAATGAGCAGTTCTTC.

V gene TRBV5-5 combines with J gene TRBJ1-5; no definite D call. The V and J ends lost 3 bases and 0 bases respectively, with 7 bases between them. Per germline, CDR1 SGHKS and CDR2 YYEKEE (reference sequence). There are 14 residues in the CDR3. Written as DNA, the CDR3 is TGTGCCAGCAGCTCCTACCCTAGCAATCAGCCCCAGCATTTT. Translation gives CASSSYPSNQPQHF.

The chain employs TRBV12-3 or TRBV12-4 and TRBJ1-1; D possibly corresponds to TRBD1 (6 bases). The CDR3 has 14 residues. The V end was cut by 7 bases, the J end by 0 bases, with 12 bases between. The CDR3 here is CASTNRELNTEAFF. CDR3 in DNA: TGTGCCAGCACTAACAGGGAGTTGAACACTGAAGCTTTCTTT.